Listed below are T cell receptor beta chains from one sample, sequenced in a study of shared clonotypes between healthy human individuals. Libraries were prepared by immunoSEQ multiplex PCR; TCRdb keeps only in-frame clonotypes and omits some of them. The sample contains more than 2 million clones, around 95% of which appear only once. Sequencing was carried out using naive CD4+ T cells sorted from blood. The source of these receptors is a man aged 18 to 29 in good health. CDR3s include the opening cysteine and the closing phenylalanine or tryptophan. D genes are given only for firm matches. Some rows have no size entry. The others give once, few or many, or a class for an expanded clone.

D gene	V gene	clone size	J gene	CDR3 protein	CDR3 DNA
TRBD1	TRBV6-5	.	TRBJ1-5	CASRRGPIFGPQHF	TGTGCCAGCAGAAGGGGGCCGATCTTCGGGCCCCAGCATTTT
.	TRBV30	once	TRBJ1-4	CAWSVPTGGRDHGEKLFF	TGTGCCTGGAGTGTACCGACGGGGGGGCGAGACCACGGTGAAAAACTGTTTTTT
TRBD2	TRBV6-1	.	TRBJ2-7	CASSAGTSLREQYF	TGTGCCAGCAGTGCCGGGACTAGCCTACGTGAGCAGTACTTC
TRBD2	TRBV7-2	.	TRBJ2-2	CASSRAKPGLRFRAGELFF	TGTGCCAGCAGCCGGGCTAAGCCGGGACTAAGGTTTCGGGCCGGGGAGCTGTTTTTT
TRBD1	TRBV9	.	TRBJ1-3	CASSATGVGNTIYF	TGTGCCAGCAGCGCGACAGGGGTTGGAAACACCATATATTTT
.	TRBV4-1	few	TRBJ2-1	CASSQGVGGAFYNEQFF	TGCGCCAGCAGCCAAGGTGTAGGGGGGGCCTTCTACAATGAGCAGTTCTTC
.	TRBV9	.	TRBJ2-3	CASSVASGVIDTQYF	TGTGCCAGCAGCGTAGCCTCGGGGGTGATAGATACGCAGTATTTT
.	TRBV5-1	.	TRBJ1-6	CASSLGGGYYNSPLHF	TGCGCCAGCAGCTTGGGCGGCGGTTACTATAATTCACCCCTCCACTTT
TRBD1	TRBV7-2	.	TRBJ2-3	CASSPWTGDVPDTQYF	TGTGCCAGCAGCCCTTGGACAGGGGATGTTCCAGATACGCAGTATTTT
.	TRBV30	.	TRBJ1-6	CAWSELPGRRKNNSPLHF	TGTGCCTGGAGTGAACTCCCGGGACGGCGAAAAAATAATTCACCCCTCCACTTT
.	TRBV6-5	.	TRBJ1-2	CASSEVGQTTF	TGTGCCAGCAGTGAAGTAGGACAAACGACCTTC
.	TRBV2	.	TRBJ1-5	CAGRGQSNQPQHF	TGTGCCGGTCGAGGGCAGAGCAATCAGCCCCAGCATTTT
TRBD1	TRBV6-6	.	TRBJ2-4	CASRGQGEAVKNIQYF	TGTGCCAGCAGGGGACAGGGGGAGGCGGTCAAAAACATTCAGTACTTC
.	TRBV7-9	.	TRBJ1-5	CASSLASGGILGQPQHF	TGTGCCAGCAGCTTAGCATCAGGAGGGATTCTTGGTCAGCCCCAGCATTTT
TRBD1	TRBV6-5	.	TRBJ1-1	CASSYNRGRNTEAFF	TGTGCCAGCAGTTATAACAGGGGTCGGAATACTGAAGCTTTCTTT
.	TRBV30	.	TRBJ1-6	CAWRGTDNSPLHF	TGTGCCTGGAGAGGCACAGATAATTCACCCCTCCACTTT
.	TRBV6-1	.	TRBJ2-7	CASSANYEQYF	TGTGCCAGCAGTGCCAATTACGAGCAGTACTTC
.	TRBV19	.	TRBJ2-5	CASSISGRTATQETQYF	TGTGCCAGTAGTATAAGTGGCAGGACAGCTACTCAAGAGACCCAGTACTTC
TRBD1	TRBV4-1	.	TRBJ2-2	CASSQSNRGSGGELFF	TGCGCCAGCAGCCAATCCAACAGGGGTAGTGGCGGGGAGCTGTTTTTT
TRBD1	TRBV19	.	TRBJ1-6	CASRPGTAHSPLHF	TGTGCCAGTAGACCTGGGACAGCTCATTCACCCCTCCACTTT
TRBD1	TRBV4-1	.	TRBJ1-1	CASSQVGWDRAEAFF	TGCGCCAGCAGCCAAGTAGGCTGGGACAGGGCTGAAGCTTTCTTT
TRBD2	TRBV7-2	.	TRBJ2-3	CASSFASGPTDTQYF	TGTGCCAGCAGCTTTGCTAGCGGGCCCACAGATACGCAGTATTTT
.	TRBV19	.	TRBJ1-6	CASSIAPQVDNSPLHF	TGTGCCAGTAGTATAGCGCCCCAAGTCGATAATTCACCCCTCCACTTT
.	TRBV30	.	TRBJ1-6	CAWSLKYPTNYNSPLHF	TGTGCCTGGAGTCTTAAGTACCCAACCAATTATAATTCACCCCTCCACTTT
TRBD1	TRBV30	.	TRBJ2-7	CAWSADRYEQYF	TGTGCCTGGAGTGCGGACAGGTACGAGCAGTACTTC
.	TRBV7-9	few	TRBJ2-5	CASSPGTLGPETQYF	TGTGCCAGCAGCCCCGGGACTTTAGGGCCCGAGACCCAGTACTTC
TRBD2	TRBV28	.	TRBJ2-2	CASSLGTIGTGELFF	TGTGCCAGCAGTTTAGGGACTATCGGGACCGGGGAGCTGTTTTTT
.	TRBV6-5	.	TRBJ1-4	CASSYSNNEKLFF	TGTGCCAGCAGTTACTCGAACAATGAAAAACTGTTTTTT